This T cell receptor beta chain was captured in a study of identical twins. General observations from the study: Conclusions rested on cross-sectional statistics rather than following the same donors. Clonotypes of the beta chain that were abundant in cord blood carried fewer insertions (memory repertoires showed none).

This clonotype was seen repeatedly, ten times or more. Antigen: not known. TCRdb analysed the 5' RACE reads with MiXCR anew, one entry per CDR3 protein. The data contain around 300,000 distinct CDR3 sequences, around 8.8% of them singletons. The CDR3 covers 17 residues. The V end lost 4 bases, the J end lost 2 bases, and 16 bases lay between the germline ends. Germline CDR1 reads KGHDR; CDR2 reads SFDVKD. These sequences were also reported in another study, on yellow fever vaccine responses in identical twins.

This rearrangement joins TRBV24-1 to TRBJ2-2; no firm D call. Specimen: memory (CD45RO+) T cells sorted from blood. This sequence originates from a woman younger than 35 in good health. CDR3 nucleotide sequence: TGTGCCACCAGTGACCCCGCCCTCCCGACTAACACCGGGGAGCTGTTTTTT. Protein product: CATSDPALPTNTGELFF.